This TCR beta chain was observed in a study of early T cells in non-severe SARS-CoV-2 infection. The CDR3 sequence is 14 residues long. Germline V gives CDR1 MNHEY, CDR2 SVGAGI. V lost 4 bases and J lost 5, with 11 bases in between. Overall study results and limits: Private and CD4 specificities were missed by VDJdb matching, which favored anti-spike CD8 responses.

A remark on this clonotype: Antigen specificity is unknown.

Researchers attached unique molecular identifiers to individual cDNA molecules. One entry per CDR3 protein, called by TCRdb with MiXCR from the 5' RACE reads. The table lists tens of thousands of distinct CDR3 sequences, around 13% of them singletons. The gene calls are TRBV6-5 and TRBJ2-2; perhaps TRBD1 as D (6 bases). This TCR was sampled from an adult who was a healthcare worker with PCR-confirmed SARS-CoV-2 infection or an uninfected control (not recorded which). The sample consisted of whole blood. The CDR3 region is CASSSTRGTGELFF. The CDR3 DNA is TGTGCCAGCAGTTCAACGAGGGGGACCGGGGAGCTGTTTTTT.